The subject of this entry is one TCR beta chain. No antigen is known for it. V lost 4 bases and J lost 0, with 12 bases in between. The CDR3 has 15 residues. Germline assignment: CDR1 LNHDA and CDR2 SQIVND (reference sequence). The sample is drawn from a study of T cell responses to AZD1222 COVID-19 vaccine. Study-level results: Nearly half of spike-specific TCRs reportedly go after variant regions that carry no mutations. With two AZD1222 doses given, Spike-specific TCR breadth and depth both rose. Clonal diversity may have been underestimated in mostly white British donors. Repertoire samples came only from after the peak T cell response.

Generated by immunoSEQ multiplex PCR, the TCRdb table keeps only in-frame clones and is missing some. The profile shows around 150,000 clones, approximately 88% of them singletons. The V gene is TRBV19, the J gene TRBJ1-2; D is undetermined. The receptor comes from an adult in good health. The sequences come from peripheral blood, collected on day 0 of AZD1222 vaccination. The chain's CDR3 is CASSSRTGSNYGYTF. Written as DNA, the CDR3 is TGTGCCAGTAGTAGTCGGACGGGCTCTAACTATGGCTACACCTTC.